This TCR beta chain was identified during a study of T cells in Graves' hyperthyroidism and ophthalmopathy. Overall study results and limits: Most clonotypes expanded in the thyroid (above 0.001) were also present in blood.

RNA transcripts gave rise to amplified TCR beta CDR3 regions. During a first-round RT-PCR of the TCR CDR3, the HTBI primer set was used. In TCRdb, the multiplex PCR reads were re-called with MiXCR into one record per CDR3 protein. The sample gives nearly 750,000 distinct CDR3 sequences, around 40% of which show up once; less than 40% is in the top ten. About this clonotype: Its matching antigen is unknown. This may stem from a read error, because a much larger clone lies one nucleotide away.

V shed 11 bases and J 1 base; nucleotides not matched to a gene: 9. This CDR3 comprises 14 residues. From germline, CDR1 is MNHEY and CDR2 SVGAGI. The TCR originated in a middle-aged woman with Graves' hyperthyroidism. This chain joins TRBV6-5 and TRBJ1-1, with 8 nucleotides matching TRBD1. Sequencing was carried out using blood. DNA of the CDR3: TGTGCCGGCAATATGGGGACAGGGAACACTGAAGCTTTCTTT. Translating gives CAGNMGTGNTEAFF.